The sequence of this TCR beta chain was determined in a study of T cell clones after liver transplantation. Study-wide context: Without induction therapy, subjects received standard immunosuppression until 12-24 months post-transplant. Findings and limits, study-wide: In a couple of subjects, few donor cells limited the measurable donor-reactive repertoire. Post-transplant time points were not standardized, so conclusions are preliminary.

Germline V gene data show CDR1 as MNHNS and CDR2 as SASEGT. CDR3 length: 13 residues. With 6 bases removed from V and 0 bases from J, the gap between germline ends came to 5 bases. Libraries were prepared by immunoSEQ multiplex PCR; TCRdb keeps only in-frame clonotypes and omits some of them. The profile shows roughly 80,000 clones, 82% of them singletons. Of note for this clone: Its matching antigen is unknown.

The sequence derives from a human patient who received a liver transplant. Some T cells may have come from the graft donor. This chain joins TRBV6-1 and TRBJ2-2; D remains ambiguous. The sequencing used CD4+ T cells from blood, collected roughly 3.5 years after liver transplant. The CDR3 sequence: CASRRTNTGELFF. CDR3 DNA: TGTGCCAGCAGACGAACGAACACCGGGGAGCTGTTTTTT.